Below, 12 T cell receptor beta chains from the same sample are listed, as sequenced in a study of CD8 T cells in ankylosing spondylitis. Via MiXCR, TCRdb re-called the 5' RACE reads, giving one row per CDR3 protein. Among about 160,000 distinct CDR3 sequences, 9.8% were seen once, and the ten largest hold around 15%. The specimen was blood, either unsorted or a sorted T cell fraction (not recorded which). These TCRs come from a female donor with ankylosing spondylitis or in good health (not recorded which).

V and J are TRBV6-5 and TRBJ2-3, with 8 bases fitting TRBD1. J was trimmed by 0 bases and V by 4 bases; bases with no gene match: 9. Germline V gives CDR1 MNHEY, CDR2 SVGAGI. CDR3 length equals 17 residues. The CDR3 spells CASSSAGGLTSTDTQYF. DNA of the CDR3: TGTGCCAGCAGTTCGGCAGGGGGCTTAACTAGCACAGATACGCAGTATTTT.

This clonotype showed up many times. This rearrangement joins TRBV12-3 or TRBV12-4 to TRBJ1-1; D possibly corresponds to TRBD1 (6 bases). The CDR3 is 16 amino acids. The V end was cut by 7 bases, the J end by 4 bases, with 22 bases between. The CDR3 sequence is CASNSVLGGGGTEAFF. The DNA of the CDR3 is TGTGCCAGCAATTCCGTCCTAGGGGGGGGAGGCACTGAAGCTTTCTTT.

The CDR3 DNA reads TGTGCCAGCAGCCCCTCACAGGGTAGCAATGAGCAGTTCTTC. It codes for CASSPSQGSNEQFF. V and J are TRBV7-9 and TRBJ2-1; tentative D call: TRBD1 (6 bases). Germline V gene lookup returns CDR1 SEHNR and CDR2 FQNEAQ (reference sequence). With 5 bases removed from V and 6 bases from J, the gap between germline ends came to 14 bases. The CDR3 extends over 14 amino acids.

V and J are TRBV6-5 and TRBJ2-1; a weak D match, TRBD2 (5 bases). The V gene's germline CDR1 is MNHEY and CDR2 SVGAGI. CDR3 length equals 13 residues. Trimming stripped 1 base from V and 9 bases from J, with 10 bases between. The CDR3 DNA sequence: TGTGCCAGCAGTTACTTGGGGAGAGGTGAGCAGTTCTTC. Translating gives CASSYLGRGEQFF.

The table lists this clonotype with a few counts. The CDR3 DNA reads as TGTGCCAGCAGCCCAGGGAGGCTTGGCTACACCTTC. Residues: CASSPGRLGYTF. This rearrangement joins TRBV9 to TRBJ1-2; maybe TRBD1 (5 bases). CDR1 and CDR2 (germline): SGDLS, YYNGEE. The CDR3 totals 12 residues. Trimming left V 4 bases short and J 7 bases short, with 11 bases between.

The chain links TRBV12-3 or TRBV12-4 to TRBJ2-5, with 10 nucleotides matching TRBD1. The V gene end was trimmed by 4 bases and the J gene end by 7 bases; junction bases not matched to a gene: 12. The CDR3 extends over 16 amino acids. The CDR3 DNA sequence: TGTGCCAGCAGTTCCTCGCCCGACAGGGGGCTCGTGACCCAGTACTTC. Residues: CASSSSPDRGLVTQYF.

The J gene is TRBJ2-7, the V gene TRBV20-1, with 7 positions matching TRBD1. J lost 9 bases, V lost 0 bases, and 11 bases had no gene match. Germline loops: CDR1 DFQATT, CDR2 SNEGSKA (reference sequence). The CDR3 has 14 amino acids. The CDR3 loop is CSARDGPGPGGQYF. CDR3 in DNA: TGCAGTGCTAGAGATGGGCCCGGCCCAGGGGGGCAGTACTTC.

V and J are TRBV29-1 and TRBJ2-7; 7 bases are shared with TRBD2. The germline V gene encodes CDR1 SQVTM and CDR2 ANQGSEA. The CDR3 spans 13 residues. J was trimmed by 2 bases and V by 3 bases; bases with no gene match: 4. The CDR3 region is CSVDGGRPYEQYF. Here the CDR3 DNA reads TGCAGCGTTGACGGCGGGAGACCCTACGAGCAGTACTTC.

The table lists this clonotype with a few counts. The chain links TRBV7-9 to TRBJ1-5; no clear D gene. The CDR3 is 12 residues long. In germline, CDR1 is SEHNR, CDR2 FQNEAQ (reference sequence). V dropped 5 bases and J dropped 9 bases, with 11 bases sitting between them. CDR3 nucleotides: TGTGCCAGCAGCCCGTCCGCGGGGCCCCAGCATTTT. Residues: CASSPSAGPQHF.

The V and J genes are TRBV4-3 and TRBJ2-5; 7 bases are a match to TRBD2. This CDR3 spans 15 amino acids. V dropped 6 bases and J dropped 4; count of bases not matched to a gene: 11. The germline V gene has CDR1 LGHNA and CDR2 YSLEER. Here the CDR3 reads CASSPDGEGRETQYF. DNA of the CDR3: TGCGCCAGCAGTCCAGACGGGGAGGGACGAGAGACCCAGTACTTC.

This clonotype has just a few counts. V and J are TRBV29-1 and TRBJ2-5; 9 bases align to TRBD2. This CDR3 is 13 amino acids long. V lost 5 bases and J lost 5; bases outside the gene matches: 6. Germline CDR1 and CDR2: SQVTM and ANQGSEA. Here the CDR3 reads CSVSSGRLETQYF. CDR3 nucleotides: TGCAGCGTTTCCAGCGGGAGGTTGGAGACCCAGTACTTC.

This clonotype appeared a few times. The rearrangement uses TRBV20-1 and TRBJ2-1, with no clear D. The CDR3 runs 15 residues. Between the trimmed V and J ends, which lost 5 bases and 2 bases, there was a span of 16 bases. Germline CDR1 and CDR2: DFQATT and SNEGSKA (reference sequence). This chain's CDR3 is CSAANAESPYNEQFF. For the CDR3, the DNA is TGCAGTGCTGCAAACGCCGAGTCTCCCTACAATGAGCAGTTCTTC.